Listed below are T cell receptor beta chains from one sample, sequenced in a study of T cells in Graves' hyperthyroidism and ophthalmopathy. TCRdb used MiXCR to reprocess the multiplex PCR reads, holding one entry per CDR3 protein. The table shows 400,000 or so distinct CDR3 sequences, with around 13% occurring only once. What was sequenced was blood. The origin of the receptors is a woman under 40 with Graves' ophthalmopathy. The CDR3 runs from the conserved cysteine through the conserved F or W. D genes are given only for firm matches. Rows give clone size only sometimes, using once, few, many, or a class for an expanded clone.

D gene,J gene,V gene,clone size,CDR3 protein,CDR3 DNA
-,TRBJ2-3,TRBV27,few,CASDTQYF,TGTGCCAGCGATACGCAGTATTTT
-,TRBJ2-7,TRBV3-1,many,CASSQEGEGREQYF,TGTGCCAGCAGCCAAGAGGGAGAAGGGAGAGAGCAGTACTTC
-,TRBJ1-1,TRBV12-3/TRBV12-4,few,CASVSKWGRTEAFF,TGTGCCAGCGTGTCAAAGTGGGGGCGGACTGAAGCTTTCTTT
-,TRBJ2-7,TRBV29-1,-,CSGRVGYEQYF,TGCAGCGGTCGTGTGGGCTACGAGCAGTACTTC
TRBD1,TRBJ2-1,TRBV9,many,CASSVEVPGQGSHNEQFF,TGTGCCAGCAGCGTAGAGGTACCGGGACAGGGGTCCCACAATGAGCAGTTCTTC
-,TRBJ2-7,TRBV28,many,CASTSRGLNEQYF,TGTGCCAGCACCTCGCGGGGGCTGAACGAGCAGTACTTC
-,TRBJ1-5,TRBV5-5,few,CASSLDWGGNQPQHF,TGTGCCAGCAGCTTGGATTGGGGCGGCAATCAGCCCCAGCATTTT
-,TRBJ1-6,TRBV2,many,CASRTVEITSPLHF,TGTGCCAGCAGGACAGTGGAGATTACTTCACCCCTCCACTTT
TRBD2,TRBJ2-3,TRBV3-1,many,CASSQTSGGPLDTQYF,TGTGCCAGCAGCCAAACCAGCGGGGGGCCCTTAGATACGCAGTATTTT
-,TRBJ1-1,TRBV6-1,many,CASNLKNTEAFF,TGTGCCAGTAATCTTAAGAACACTGAAGCTTTCTTT
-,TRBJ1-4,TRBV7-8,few,CASSLAPSGDNEKLFF,TGTGCCAGCAGCTTAGCGCCGTCGGGGGATAATGAAAAACTGTTTTTT
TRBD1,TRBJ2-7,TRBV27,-,CASSPYTGGHEQYF,TGTGCCAGCAGTCCCTATACAGGGGGGCACGAGCAGTACTTC
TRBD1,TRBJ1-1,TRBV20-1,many,CSAPIAKTGLNTEAFF,TGCAGTGCTCCGATCGCAAAGACAGGGCTGAACACTGAAGCTTTCTTT
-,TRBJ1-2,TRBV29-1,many,CSVVAGAGYGYTF,TGCAGCGTTGTGGCAGGGGCAGGGTATGGCTACACCTTC
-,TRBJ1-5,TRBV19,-,CASSMRRGSDQPQHF,TGTGCCAGTAGTATGCGGCGGGGTTCCGATCAGCCCCAGCATTTT
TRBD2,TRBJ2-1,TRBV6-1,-,CASRGSGVDGEQFF,TGTGCCAGCAGGGGCAGCGGGGTAGATGGTGAGCAGTTCTTC
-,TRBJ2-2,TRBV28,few,CASSLVGHGELFF,TGTGCCAGCAGTTTGGTGGGGCACGGGGAGCTGTTTTTT
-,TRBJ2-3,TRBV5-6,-,CASSLRRDTQYF,TGTGCCAGCAGCTTGAGGAGGGATACGCAGTATTTT
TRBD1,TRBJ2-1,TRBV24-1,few,CATSGPDRGGHNEQFF,TGTGCCACCAGTGGACCGGACAGGGGTGGGCACAATGAGCAGTTCTTC
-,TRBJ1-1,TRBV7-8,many,CASSHSGGPETEAFF,TGTGCCAGCAGCCATTCCGGGGGCCCGGAAACTGAAGCTTTCTTT
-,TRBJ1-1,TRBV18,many,CASSPNGRLKPEAFF,TGTGCCAGCTCACCAAACGGCAGGCTAAAGCCTGAGGCTTTCTTT
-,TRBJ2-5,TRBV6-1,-,CASSHRLVATDPAAETQYF,TGTGCCAGCAGCCACAGATTAGTCGCCACCGACCCCGCGGCAGAGACCCAGTACTTC
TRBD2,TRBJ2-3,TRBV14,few,CASSQASGGQDTQYF,TGTGCCAGCAGCCAGGCTAGCGGGGGGCAAGATACGCAGTATTTT
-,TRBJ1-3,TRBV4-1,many,CASSQERGNSGNTIYF,TGCGCCAGCAGCCAAGAACGAGGCAACTCTGGAAACACCATATATTTT
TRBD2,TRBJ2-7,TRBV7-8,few,CASSVDGGGAYEQYF,TGTGCCAGCAGCGTAGATGGCGGGGGGGCCTACGAGCAGTACTTC
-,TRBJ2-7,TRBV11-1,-,CASSYRRWGYEEQYF,TGTGCCAGCAGCTATCGGCGGTGGGGCTACGAAGAGCAGTACTTC
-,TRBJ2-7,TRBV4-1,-,CASSQDGVSLEQYF,TGCGCCAGCAGCCAAGATGGGGTGAGCTTAGAGCAGTACTTC
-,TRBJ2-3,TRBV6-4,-,CASSEYLADTQYF,TGTGCCAGCAGCGAGTACTTGGCAGATACGCAGTATTTT
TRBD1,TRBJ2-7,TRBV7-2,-,CASSRRTGAELTPYEQYF,TGTGCCAGCAGCCGGCGGACAGGGGCCGAACTTACTCCCTACGAGCAGTACTTC
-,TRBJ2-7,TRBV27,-,CASSLLRGVSYEQYF,TGTGCCAGCAGTCTTCTAAGGGGGGTGAGCTACGAGCAGTACTTC
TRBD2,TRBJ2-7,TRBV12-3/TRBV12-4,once,CASSRSGVSSYEQYF,TGTGCCAGCAGTCGTAGCGGGGTTTCCTCCTACGAGCAGTACTTC
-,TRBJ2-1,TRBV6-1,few,CASSWSDEQFF,TGTGCCAGCAGTTGGAGCGATGAGCAGTTCTTC